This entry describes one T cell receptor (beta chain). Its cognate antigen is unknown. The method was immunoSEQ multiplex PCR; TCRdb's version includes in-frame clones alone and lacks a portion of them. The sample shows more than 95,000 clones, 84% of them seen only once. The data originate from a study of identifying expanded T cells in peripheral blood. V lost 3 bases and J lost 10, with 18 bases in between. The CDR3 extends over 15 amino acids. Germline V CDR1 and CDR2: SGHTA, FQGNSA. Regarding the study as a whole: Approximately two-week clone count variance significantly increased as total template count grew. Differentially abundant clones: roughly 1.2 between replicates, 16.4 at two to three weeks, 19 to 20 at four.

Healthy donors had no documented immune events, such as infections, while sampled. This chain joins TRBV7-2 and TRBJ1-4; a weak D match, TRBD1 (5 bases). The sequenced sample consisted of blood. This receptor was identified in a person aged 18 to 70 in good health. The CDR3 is CASSFGGGPEGKLFF. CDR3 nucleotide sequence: TGTGCCAGCAGCTTTGGGGGGGGACCGGAGGGAAAACTGTTTTTT.